The 3 T cell receptor beta chains presented below share a single source sample, sequenced in a study of T cell responses to AZD1222 COVID-19 vaccine. Some clones are missing from TCRdb's copy, which holds only in-frame ones; the method was immunoSEQ multiplex PCR. The sample has about 150,000 clones; about nine tenths are singletons. The sample consisted of peripheral blood, taken on day 0 of AZD1222 vaccination. The receptors originated from an adult in good health.

The chain's CDR3 is CASKPGQGRTGELFF. The CDR3 nucleotides read TGTGCCAGTAAGCCGGGACAGGGGCGTACCGGGGAGCTGTTTTTT. The chain is built from TRBV19 and TRBJ2-2; 10 nucleotides agree with TRBD1. Trimming at V came to 7 bases and at J to 5 bases, leaving 7 bases not matched to a gene. The germline V gene encodes CDR1 LNHDA and CDR2 SQIVND (reference sequence). The CDR3 contains 15 residues.

The J gene is TRBJ1-2, the V gene TRBV5-6, with D perhaps matching TRBD1 (5 bases). CDR1 SGHDT and CDR2 YYEEEE come from the germline V gene. The V gene lost 2 bases and the J gene lost 3 bases, with 11 bases spanning the gap. The CDR3 contains 14 residues. CDR3 sequence reads: CASSFESGYYGYTF. DNA of the CDR3: TGTGCCAGCAGCTTCGAATCAGGGTACTATGGCTACACCTTC.

Regarding this clone: One junction end does not reproduce the germline sequence, and a read error may be involved. CDR3 protein: CASSRGQGGNSPLHF. CDR3 bases: TGTGCCAGCAGTCGGGGACAGGGAGGGAATTCGCCCCTCCACTTT. V usage is TRBV27 and J usage is TRBJ1-6; 9 nucleotides line up with TRBD1. Germline V gives CDR1 MNHEY, CDR2 SMNVEV (reference sequence). The CDR3 is 15 residues long.